This record covers a single TCR beta chain. The study reverse transcribed the entire isolated RNA, so it sequenced expressed TCRB transcripts. Method: immunoSEQ multiplex PCR; TCRdb's copy keeps in-frame clones and lacks some. In the table there are under 400,000 clones, 10% to 15% of which are singletons. The sample is drawn from a study of beta chain features in type 1 diabetes. This TCR was sampled from a man aged 18 to 29 in good health. Input material: naive CD4+ T cells from blood.

The DNA of the CDR3 is TGCGCCAGCAGCAGTAGCGGGGGGGCCCCAGATACGCAGTATTTT. It translates to CASSSSGGAPDTQYF. This chain links TRBV5-1 with TRBJ2-3, with 11 nucleotides matching TRBD2. CDR3 length equals 15 residues. Germline assignment: CDR1 SGHRS and CDR2 YFSETQ. V shed 4 bases, J shed 4 bases, and the junction held 5 bases outside the gene matches.